Reported below is one TCR beta chain. Its antigen is unidentified. The RNA, about 0.5 to 1 ug, was put through reverse transcription using random hexamers. The amplification used immunoSEQ multiplex PCR on TCR beta CDR3; it spanned 54 Vbeta and 13 Jbeta. TCRdb re-called the immunoSEQ multiplex PCR reads through MiXCR, storing one row per CDR3 protein. The table lists some 300,000 distinct CDR3 sequences, about 85% of them singletons. These data belong to a study of CD8 T cells in Susac syndrome. TCR beta sequencing covered blood CD8+ and CD4+ T cells. The study used treatment-naive patients who had stable or active relapsing-remitting disease as multiple sclerosis controls. Germline V lookup: CDR1 MNHEY, CDR2 SMNVEV (reference sequence). The V end was cut by 3 bases, the J end by 10 bases, with 7 bases between. CDR3 length equals 11 residues. General study points: The authors acknowledged that the study's TCR sequencing and HLA analysis involved relatively few individuals.

This chain uses TRBV27 with TRBJ2-1; D is unresolved. Material for sequencing was CD8+ T cells from PBMCs. This TCR came from a human donor with multiple sclerosis. The CDR3 DNA reads TGTGCCAGCAGTTTGGGGTGGGAGCAGTTCTTC. As protein: CASSLGWEQFF.